Following are 32 T cell receptor beta chains from one sample sequenced in a study of T cell responses to AZD1222 COVID-19 vaccine (dated by TCRdb to the early 2020s). This specimen's time point label, interpreted: baseline before first vaccination. Library preparation used the immunoSEQ multiplex PCR assay. TCRdb took this table from immuneACCESS and kept in-frame rearrangements with V and J called. Such tables lack part of the clones; where checked against another copy, unresolved V genes explain under half of the gap, and the rest is unexplained. The sample table shows under 95,000 clones, and approximately 88% are seen once. The ten top clones hold around 17% of the sample. The sequencing used peripheral blood, collected on day 0 of AZD1222 vaccination. The source is an adult in good health.

The J gene is TRBJ2-6, the V gene TRBV19; 7 bases agree with TRBD1. The CDR3 consists of 19 residues. J was trimmed by 1 base and V by 3 bases; bases with no gene match: 12. Germline CDR1 reads LNHDA; CDR2 reads SQIVND (reference sequence). The CDR3 DNA reads TGTGCCAGTAGTATTATTGGCTCTACAGGGGTTTCTGGGGCCAACGTCCTGACTTTC. Amino acid sequence: CASSIIGSTGVSGANVLTF. Supplemented by reference TRBV19 and TRBJ2-6, the full variable domain reads DGGITQSPKYLFRKEGQNVTLSCEQNLNHDAMYWYRQDPGQGLRLIYYSQIVNDFQKGDIAEGYSVSREKKESFPLTVTSAQKNPTAFYLCASSIIGSTGVSGANVLTFGAGSRLTVL.

V gene TRBV30 combines with J gene TRBJ1-2, with a tentative D call TRBD1 (5 bases). The CDR3 runs to 13 residues. Germline-derived CDR1 and CDR2 are GTSNPN and SVGIG (reference sequence). V was clipped by 3 bases and J by 0 bases, with 8 bases between them. Here the CDR3 DNA reads TGTGCCTGGAGCCGGGACGCTAACTATGGCTACACCTTC. Translating it yields CAWSRDANYGYTF.

The chain links TRBV28 to TRBJ2-7; a weak D match, TRBD2 (5 bases). The germline V gene has CDR1 MDHEN and CDR2 SYDVKM. The V gene lost 4 bases and the J gene lost 6 bases, with 25 bases spanning the gap. This CDR3 region has 17 residues. The DNA of the CDR3 is TGTGCCAGCAGTTCCATAAGTGTGGAGGTGGGATTAATCGAGCAGTACTTC. It encodes CASSSISVEVGLIEQYF.

This clone was detected once. The chain carries TRBV9 and TRBJ2-3; D unclear. The CDR3 is 12 residues long. Trimming removed 0 bases from V and 4 bases from J, with 3 bases in between. In germline, CDR1 is SGDLS, CDR2 YYNGEE. The DNA of the CDR3 is TGTGCCAGCAGCGTAGTGGCAGATACGCAGTATTTT. It translates to CASSVVADTQYF.

The chain couples TRBV29-1 to TRBJ1-2; 10 bases agree with TRBD1. Germline CDR1 is SQVTM and CDR2 is ANQGSEA. The CDR3 loop spans 13 amino acids. Losses at the gene ends were 7 bases for V and 3 bases for J; bases not matched to a gene: 5. The CDR3 bases are TGCAGCGATCGACAGGGGGCAGACTATGGCTACACCTTC. It specifies CSDRQGADYGYTF.

DNA of the CDR3: TGTGCCAGTAGTATTTATAGGAACACTGAAGCTTTCTTT. Its translation is CASSIYRNTEAFF. The rearrangement joins TRBV19 to TRBJ1-1, with D unresolved. The length of the CDR3 is 13 residues. Germline V gene data show CDR1 as LNHDA and CDR2 as SQIVND (reference sequence). V was pared by 3 bases and J by 1 base, with 6 bases between.

The chain carries TRBV14 and TRBJ1-1; tentative D call: TRBD1 (6 bases). This CDR3 has 15 residues. V shed 4 bases and J shed 5 bases, with 17 bases lying between them. The germline V gene encodes CDR1 SGHDN and CDR2 FVKESK. The CDR3 region is CASSPNTGPVTEAFF. The CDR3 DNA reads as TGTGCCAGCAGCCCCAACACAGGGCCGGTGACTGAAGCTTTCTTT.

This sequence joins TRBV19 and TRBJ1-2; the D gene is possibly TRBD1 (5 bases). The V end was cut by 7 bases, the J end by 4 bases, with 13 bases between. This CDR3 has 13 residues. Germline V gene sequence: CDR1 LNHDA, CDR2 SQIVND (reference sequence). Here the CDR3 reads CASTPGFAYGYTF. DNA of the CDR3: TGTGCCAGTACCCCAGGGTTTGCCTATGGCTACACCTTC.

The chain employs TRBV30 and TRBJ2-7; the match to TRBD1 covers 7 bases. The CDR3 extends over 14 amino acids. With V trimmed by 3 bases and J by 5 bases, 10 bases remained unmatched. Germline CDR1 reads GTSNPN; CDR2 reads SVGIG (reference sequence). CDR3 residues: CAWSSGGEAHEQYF. Here the CDR3 DNA reads TGTGCCTGGAGCTCAGGGGGTGAAGCGCACGAGCAGTACTTC.

This clone appeared a single time. The CDR3 loop is CASSPDRSGANVLTF. The CDR3, as DNA: TGTGCCAGCAGCCCGGACAGGTCTGGGGCCAACGTCCTGACTTTC. The rearrangement links TRBV7-3 to TRBJ2-6; 7 bases align to TRBD1. The length of the CDR3 is 15 residues. Germline V gene lookup returns CDR1 SGHTA and CDR2 FQGTGA. The junction had 2 bases not matched to a gene; V was cut back by 5 bases and J by 1 base.

The CDR3 region has the DNA TGTGCCAGCAGGAACAGGGGGGCCGGGGAGCTGTTTTTT. Translation gives CASRNRGAGELFF. The rearrangement joins TRBV9 to TRBJ2-2; TRBD1 matches 8 bases. V dropped 5 bases and J dropped 6; count of bases not matched to a gene: 3. Germline V CDR1 and CDR2: SGDLS, YYNGEE. This CDR3 is built from 13 residues.

In its sample, this clone was seen once. This rearrangement joins TRBV11-2 to TRBJ2-1; D is perhaps TRBD1 (6 bases). V was shortened by 1 base and J by 0 bases, with 19 bases between the two germline ends. Germline loops: CDR1 SGHAT, CDR2 FQNNGV. CDR3 length: 19 residues. The CDR3 nucleotides are TGTGCCAGCAGCTTAGGGGCCCCTCGGGACACATTCTCCTACAATGAGCAGTTCTTC. It yields the protein CASSLGAPRDTFSYNEQFF.

CDR3: CASMGEGPHGYTF. CDR3 bases: TGTGCCAGCATGGGAGAGGGACCCCATGGCTACACCTTC. The V and J genes are TRBV6-5 and TRBJ1-2, with a possible D match to TRBD1 (5 bases). CDR3 size: 13 residues. V gave up 7 bases and J gave up 6 bases, with 15 bases separating them. Germline V lookup: CDR1 MNHEY, CDR2 SVGAGI.

This clone is a singleton in its sample. J is TRBJ2-3 and V is TRBV10-3, with TRBD1 identical over 9 bases. The length of the CDR3 is 16 residues. Germline V gene lookup returns CDR1 ENHRY and CDR2 SYGVKD. V lost 2 bases, J lost 0 bases, and 3 bases stayed unmatched. As DNA, the CDR3 is TGTGCCATCAGTGAGGCGACAGGGGGTAGCACAGATACGCAGTATTTT. As protein: CAISEATGGSTDTQYF.

This chain links TRBV7-9 with TRBJ1-5; maybe TRBD1 (6 bases). This CDR3 region has 16 residues. Trimming shortened V by 5 bases and J by 0 bases, and 14 bases separated the two germline ends. The germline V gene encodes CDR1 SEHNR and CDR2 FQNEAQ (reference sequence). This CDR3 reads CASSLFGGPSNQPQHF. CDR3 nucleotides: TGTGCCAGCAGCCTCTTCGGGGGGCCTAGCAATCAGCCCCAGCATTTT.

The CDR3 nucleotides are TGTGCCAGCAGCGACCGTCGGGGGTTGAGCACTGAAGCTTTCTTT. Its translation: CASSDRRGLSTEAFF. The rearrangement uses TRBV5-8 and TRBJ1-1; D is perhaps TRBD1 (5 bases). Germline values: CDR1 SGHTS, CDR2 YDEGEE. V dropped 4 bases and J dropped 4 bases, with 17 bases sitting between them. The CDR3 loop spans 15 amino acids.

CDR3 nucleotides: TGTGCCACCAGCAGAGCCCGGACAGGGTATGGAAACACCATATATTTT. Translation: CATSRARTGYGNTIYF. The V and J genes are TRBV15 and TRBJ1-3, with TRBD1 identical over 8 bases. The germline CDR1 and CDR2 sequences are LNHNV and YYDKDF (reference sequence). The V and J ends lost 1 base and 3 bases, in that order; junction bases with no gene match: 5. The CDR3 has 16 residues.

Here the CDR3 DNA reads TGTGCCAGCAGCCCTCGACAGGGGGCCTATAATTCACCCCTCCACTTT. It yields the protein CASSPRQGAYNSPLHF. V gene TRBV7-2 combines with J gene TRBJ1-6; 9 bases fit TRBD1. The CDR3 is 16 amino acids. The V gene end was trimmed by 5 bases and the J gene end by 2 bases; junction bases not matched to a gene: 4. Germline V gene sequence: CDR1 SGHTA, CDR2 FQGNSA.

Of note for this clone: An end of the junction differs from the germline gene, which may be a read error. The chain employs TRBV2 and TRBJ1-2; D gene unclear. Germline-derived CDR1 and CDR2 are SNHLY and FYNNEI. This CDR3 has 11 amino acids. The CDR3 nucleotides read TGTGCCAGCAGTGCTAAGTATGGCTACACCTTC. Its protein is CASSAKYGYTF.

The sample holds one count of this clone. The chain employs TRBV5-6 and TRBJ1-5; 7 nucleotides agree with TRBD1. J gave up 4 bases and V 4 bases, and 8 bases lay outside the gene matches. The CDR3 sequence is 15 residues long. The germline V gene encodes CDR1 SGHDT and CDR2 YYEEEE. The CDR3 sequence: CASSARTGGNQPQHF. DNA for the CDR3: TGTGCCAGCAGCGCTCGGACAGGAGGAAATCAGCCCCAGCATTTT.

The chain is built from TRBV3-1 (or the pseudogene TRBV3-2) and TRBJ2-3; TRBD2 aligns across 8 bases. Germline V CDR1 and CDR2: LGHDT, YNNKEL (reference sequence). The CDR3 is 15 residues long. V was clipped by 4 bases and J by 4 bases; unmatched bases: 7. Written as DNA, the CDR3 is TGTGCCAGCAGCCCGCAAGCGGGAGTTTCAGATACGCAGTATTTT. It translates to CASSPQAGVSDTQYF.

The chain is built from TRBV6-2 or TRBV6-3 and TRBJ2-7, with TRBD2 matching over 12 bases. Germline values: CDR1 MNHEY, CDR2 SVGEGT. V lost 2 bases and J lost 2; bases outside the gene matches: 16. CDR3 length equals 20 residues. The CDR3 protein is CASSYTDSPGLAGATYEQYF. The CDR3 nucleotides read TGTGCCAGCAGTTACACTGACTCTCCGGGACTAGCGGGCGCTACCTACGAGCAGTACTTC.

At least ten counts were recorded for this clone. The chain couples TRBV3-1 (or the pseudogene TRBV3-2) to TRBJ2-3, with a tentative D call TRBD2 (6 bases). The germline V gene has CDR1 LGHDT and CDR2 YNNKEL (reference sequence). CDR3 length: 14 amino acids. Trimming removed 0 bases from V and 6 bases from J, with 10 bases in between. The CDR3 sequence is CASSQDLRGDTQYF. In DNA form, the CDR3 reads TGTGCCAGCAGCCAAGATCTGCGGGGCGATACGCAGTATTTT.

The chain recombines TRBV28 with TRBJ2-6; TRBD1 or TRBD2 may be the D gene (5 bases each). V was trimmed by 6 bases and J by 0 bases, leaving 18 bases between them. The CDR3 runs 18 residues. From germline, CDR1 is MDHEN and CDR2 SYDVKM. CDR3 loop: CASRLNPGRISGANVLTF. DNA for the CDR3: TGTGCCAGCAGATTAAACCCGGGACGGATCTCTGGGGCCAACGTCCTGACTTTC.

This sequence joins TRBV19 and TRBJ1-1; D may be TRBD1 (5 bases). CDR1 is LNHDA and CDR2 is SQIVND in the germline V gene (reference sequence). The V end lost 1 base, the J end lost 5 bases, and 8 bases lay between the germline ends. The CDR3 sequence is 13 residues long. The DNA of the CDR3 is TGTGCCAGTAGTATAGGACAGTGGACTGAAGCTTTCTTT. Translation: CASSIGQWTEAFF.

The V gene is TRBV6-2 or TRBV6-3, the J gene TRBJ2-7; 8 bases line up with TRBD1. After removal of 2 bases from V and 6 bases from J, the junction contained 6 bases not matched to a gene. CDR3 length: 14 residues. Germline CDR1 and CDR2: MNHEY and SVGEGT. DNA for the CDR3: TGTGCCAGCAGTTACCAGGGGGCGAGGGTCGAGCAGTACTTC. Translated: CASSYQGARVEQYF.

This clone was recorded only once. V and J are TRBV30 and TRBJ2-2; D remains ambiguous. Germline V gene sequence: CDR1 GTSNPN, CDR2 SVGIG (reference sequence). With 3 bases removed from V and 5 bases from J, the gap between germline ends came to 13 bases. The length of the CDR3 is 14 residues. CDR3 loop: CAWSPGHPTGELFF. As DNA, the CDR3 is TGTGCCTGGAGCCCCGGGCATCCGACCGGGGAGCTGTTTTTT.

The chain couples TRBV6-5 to TRBJ1-1; D call uncertain. Germline V lookup: CDR1 MNHEY, CDR2 SVGAGI. The CDR3 sequence is 15 residues long. V was shortened by 6 bases and J by 4 bases, with 18 bases between the two germline ends. In DNA form, the CDR3 reads TGTGCCAGCAGATATAAAGGGCGGGGTGTCACTGAAGCTTTCTTT. Amino acids: CASRYKGRGVTEAFF.

This clone was seen once. This sequence joins TRBV7-9 and TRBJ2-7, with a possible D match to TRBD2 (5 bases). The germline gives CDR1 SEHNR, CDR2 FQNEAQ (reference sequence). The CDR3 loop spans 14 amino acids. Trimming left V 5 bases short and J 4 bases short, with 15 bases between. CDR3 protein: CASSPPGWRYEQYF. Written as DNA, the CDR3 is TGTGCCAGCAGCCCCCCGGGATGGAGATACGAGCAGTACTTC. The full variable domain, completed using reference TRBV7-9 and TRBJ2-7, is DTGVSQNPRHKITKRGQNVTFRCDPISEHNRLYWYRQTLGQGPEFLTYFQNEAQLEKSRLLSDRFSAERPKGSFSTLEIQRTEQGDSAMYLCASSPPGWRYEQYFGPGTRLTVT.

The chain carries TRBV5-4 and TRBJ1-4, with TRBD1 as a possible D gene (6 bases). V was pared by 1 base and J by 7 bases, with 17 bases between. Germline lookup yields CDR1 SGHNT and CDR2 YYREEE (reference sequence). The CDR3 has 16 residues. The CDR3 coding sequence is TGTGCCAGCAGCTTGTACAGGGCAAAGGGAACTGAAAAACTGTTTTTT. Protein sequence: CASSLYRAKGTEKLFF. The variable domain in full, completed from reference TRBV5-4 and TRBJ1-4, reads ETGVTQSPTHLIKTRGQQVTLRCSSQSGHNTVSWYQQALGQGPQFIFQYYREEENGRGNFPPRFSGLQFPNYSSELNVNALELDDSALYLCASSLYRAKGTEKLFFGSGTQLSVL.

V usage is TRBV10-3 and J usage is TRBJ1-5; 7 bases match TRBD1. In germline, CDR1 is ENHRY, CDR2 SYGVKD. The CDR3 is 15 amino acids. V was clipped by 4 bases and J by 4 bases; unmatched bases: 7. The CDR3 loop reads CAISAGTAKNQPQHF. The CDR3 nucleotides read TGTGCCATCAGTGCGGGGACAGCGAAAAATCAGCCCCAGCATTTT.

The chain links TRBV28 to TRBJ2-7; 7 positions agree with TRBD2. Germline lookup yields CDR1 MDHEN and CDR2 SYDVKM. The junction had 5 bases not matched to a gene; V was cut back by 3 bases and J by 3 bases. The length of the CDR3 is 14 residues. This chain's CDR3 is CASSFGGLHYEQYF. As DNA, the CDR3 is TGTGCCAGCAGTTTTGGGGGACTACACTACGAGCAGTACTTC.